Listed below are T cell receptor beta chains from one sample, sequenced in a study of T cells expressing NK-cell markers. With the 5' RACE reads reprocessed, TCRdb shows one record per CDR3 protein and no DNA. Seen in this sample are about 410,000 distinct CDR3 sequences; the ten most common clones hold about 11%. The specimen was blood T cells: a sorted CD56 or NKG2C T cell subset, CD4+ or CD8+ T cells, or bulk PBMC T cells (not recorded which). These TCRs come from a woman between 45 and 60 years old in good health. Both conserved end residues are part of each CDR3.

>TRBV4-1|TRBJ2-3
CASSLEGTAPTDTQYF
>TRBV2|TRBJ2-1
CASPRGSEQFF
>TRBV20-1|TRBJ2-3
CSARPLAGPYTDTQYF
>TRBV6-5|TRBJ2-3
CASCPAPTTDTQYF
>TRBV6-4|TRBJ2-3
CASSDAGGPADTQYF
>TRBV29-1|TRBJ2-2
CSAGKIGTGELFF
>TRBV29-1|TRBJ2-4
CSVAQAGKNIQYF
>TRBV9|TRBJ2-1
CASSDRVNEQFF
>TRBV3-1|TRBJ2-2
CASSASGRIAGELFF
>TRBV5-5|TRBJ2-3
CASSPRDRGTDTQYF
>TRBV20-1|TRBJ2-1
CSASRVAGGLDEQFF
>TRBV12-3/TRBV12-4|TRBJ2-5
CASRRDSKTQYF
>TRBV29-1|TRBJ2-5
CSVEEGGEETQYF
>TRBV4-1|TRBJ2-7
CASSQVAQGHEQYF
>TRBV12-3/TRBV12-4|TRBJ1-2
CATSKDPKANYGYTF
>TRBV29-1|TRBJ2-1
CSVGRAGNEQFF
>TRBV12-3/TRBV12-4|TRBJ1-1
CASRGGVNTEAFF
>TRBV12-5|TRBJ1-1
CASAPLWDEAFF
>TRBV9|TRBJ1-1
CASSVGHRGYTEAFF
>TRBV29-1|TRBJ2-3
CSVAPLSADTQYF
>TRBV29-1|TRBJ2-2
CSVGGWSGKNTGELFF
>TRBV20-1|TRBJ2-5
CSARGLEETQYF
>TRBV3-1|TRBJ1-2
CASSQSGLNGYTF
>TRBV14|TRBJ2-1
CASSLAIHGGQFF
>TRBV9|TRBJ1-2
CASTKQGPYGYTF
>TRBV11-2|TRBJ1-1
CASSLAFGNTEAFF
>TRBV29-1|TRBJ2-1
CSAAQLVNNEQFF
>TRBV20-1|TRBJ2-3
CSSILHEGLILGHRNTDTQYF
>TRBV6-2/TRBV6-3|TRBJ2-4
CASSPQASGTIHIAKNIQYF
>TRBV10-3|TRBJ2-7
CATFRDRHPYEQYF
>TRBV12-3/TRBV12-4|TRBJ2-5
CASSLGTFKETQYF
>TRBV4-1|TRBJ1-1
CASSQVVGLVNTEAFF
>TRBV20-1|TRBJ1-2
CSTPAQGYGYTF
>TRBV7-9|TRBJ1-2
CASSLGGVGYTF
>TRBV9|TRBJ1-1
CASSVVQGGAEAFF
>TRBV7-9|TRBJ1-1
CASSLRDRHMNTEAFF
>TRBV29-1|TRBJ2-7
CSVDGLAGGGYEQYF
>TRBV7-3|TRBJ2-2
CASSLAGGYSGELFF
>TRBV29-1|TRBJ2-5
CSVVDGRYQETQYF
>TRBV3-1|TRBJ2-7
CASSLGLAGGPEQYF
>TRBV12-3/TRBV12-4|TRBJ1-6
CASGVNSPLHF
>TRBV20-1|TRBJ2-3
CSARGAGAHTQYF
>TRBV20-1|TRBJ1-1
CSASRGLLNTEAFF
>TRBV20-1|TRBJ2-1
CSAIIAGGLGNEQFF
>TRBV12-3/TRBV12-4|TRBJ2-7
CASTFAGTKAPYEQYF
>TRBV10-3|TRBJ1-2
CAIPRDSLNYGYTF
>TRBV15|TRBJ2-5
CATGQGTQTQYF
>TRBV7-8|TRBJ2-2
CASSLKAGSLLVTTGELFF
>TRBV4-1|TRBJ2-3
CASSQNTDTQYF